One T cell receptor (beta chain) is described in this entry. Antigen unknown. TCRdb reanalysed the 5' RACE reads using MiXCR and keeps one entry per CDR3 protein. The sample includes 570,000 or so distinct CDR3 sequences, just under 10% of them seen just once. The source of the sample is a study of identical twins. Overall study findings and caveats: Weaker excess twin sharing was observed in beta out-of-frame sequences.

This sample also appeared in a second study, on yellow fever vaccine responses in identical twins.

The specimen was PBMCs. This TCR derives from a woman between 18 and 29 years old in good health.

The CDR3 is CSARARGAAGELFF. The CDR3 coding sequence is TGCAGTGCTAGGGCCAGGGGGGCCGCCGGGGAGCTGTTTTTT. V usage is TRBV20-1 and J usage is TRBJ2-2; possibly TRBD1 for D (7 bases). This CDR3 has 14 residues. Germline V gene sequence: CDR1 DFQATT, CDR2 SNEGSKA (reference sequence). The V end was cut by 3 bases, the J end by 6 bases, with 14 bases between.